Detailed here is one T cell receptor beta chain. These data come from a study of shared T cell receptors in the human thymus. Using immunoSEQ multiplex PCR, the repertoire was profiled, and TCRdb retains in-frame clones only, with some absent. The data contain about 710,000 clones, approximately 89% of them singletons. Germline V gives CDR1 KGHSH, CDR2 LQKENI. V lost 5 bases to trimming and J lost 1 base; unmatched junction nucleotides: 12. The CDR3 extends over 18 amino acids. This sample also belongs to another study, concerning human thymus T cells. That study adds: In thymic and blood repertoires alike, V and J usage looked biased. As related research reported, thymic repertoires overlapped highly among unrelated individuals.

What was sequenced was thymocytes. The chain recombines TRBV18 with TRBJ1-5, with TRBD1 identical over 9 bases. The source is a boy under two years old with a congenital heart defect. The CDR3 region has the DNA TGTGCCAGCTCATCAAAGCCGGGACAGGGCCTGAGCAATCAGCCCCAGCATTTT. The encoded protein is CASSSKPGQGLSNQPQHF.